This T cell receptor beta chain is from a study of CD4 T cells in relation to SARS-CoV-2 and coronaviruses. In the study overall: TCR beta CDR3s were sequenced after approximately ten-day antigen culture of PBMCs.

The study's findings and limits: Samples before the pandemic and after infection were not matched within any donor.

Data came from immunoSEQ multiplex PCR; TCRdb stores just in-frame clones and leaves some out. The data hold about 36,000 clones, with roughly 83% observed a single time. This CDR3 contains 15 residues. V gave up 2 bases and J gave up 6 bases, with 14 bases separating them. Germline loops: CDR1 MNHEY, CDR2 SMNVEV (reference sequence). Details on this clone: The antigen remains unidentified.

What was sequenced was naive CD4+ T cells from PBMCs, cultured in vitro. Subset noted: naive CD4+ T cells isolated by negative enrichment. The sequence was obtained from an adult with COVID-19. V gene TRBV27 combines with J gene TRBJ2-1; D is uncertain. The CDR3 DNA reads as TGTGCCAGCAGTTTAGAAGGTATCGGAAGCAATGAGCAGTTCTTC. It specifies CASSLEGIGSNEQFF.